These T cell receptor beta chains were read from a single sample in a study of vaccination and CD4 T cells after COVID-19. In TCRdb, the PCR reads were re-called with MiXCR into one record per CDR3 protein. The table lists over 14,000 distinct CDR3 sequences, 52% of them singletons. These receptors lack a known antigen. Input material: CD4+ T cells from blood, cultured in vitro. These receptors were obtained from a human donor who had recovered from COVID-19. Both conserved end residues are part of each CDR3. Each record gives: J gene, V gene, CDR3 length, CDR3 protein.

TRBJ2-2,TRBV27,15,CASSGQGGYTGELFF
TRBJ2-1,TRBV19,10,CASKGNEQFF
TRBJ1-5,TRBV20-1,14,CSASPQGATPAQHF
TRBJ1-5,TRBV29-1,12,CSAGGSNQPQHF
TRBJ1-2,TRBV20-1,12,CSATDRAPGYTF
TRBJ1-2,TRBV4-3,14,CASSQGDRGHGYTF
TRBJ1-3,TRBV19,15,CASSPARVSGNTIYF
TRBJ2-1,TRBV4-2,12,CASSQDLNEQFF
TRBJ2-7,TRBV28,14,CASRETGGSYEQYF
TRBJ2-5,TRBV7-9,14,CASSFSGGAETQYF
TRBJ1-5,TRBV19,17,CASRPQGQETSNQPQHF
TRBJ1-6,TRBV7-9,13,CVSSLSGNSPLHF
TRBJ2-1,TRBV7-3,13,CASSAGGYNEQFF
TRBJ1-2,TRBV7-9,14,CASTVQGPNYGYTF
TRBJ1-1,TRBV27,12,CASSFAGSEAFF
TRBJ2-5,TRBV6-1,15,CASSPLTSGKETQYF
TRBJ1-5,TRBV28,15,CASRRQGSGNQPQHF
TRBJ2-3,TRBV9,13,CASSEATRGTQYF
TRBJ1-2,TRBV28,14,CASSFHRINYGYTF
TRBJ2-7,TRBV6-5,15,CASSYSSGGTYEQYF